Listed below are T cell receptor beta chains from one sample, sequenced in a study of cytomegalovirus exposure and HLA in healthy donors. Profiled with immunoSEQ multiplex PCR; TCRdb holds only in-frame clones, not every one. The sample yields under 120,000 clones, about 80% seen once. Material: PBMCs. The receptors were gathered from a female donor in good health and CMV-seropositive. Each CDR3 is given with its conserved first and last residue. A D gene is named only where the DNA matches it firmly. Not every row has a clone size; where given, it reads once, few, many or a size class.

-	-	TRBJ2-1	TRBV19	TGTGCCAGTAGGGGGGGTTGGATCGACAATGAGCAGTTCTTC	CASRGGWIDNEQFF
-	TRBD2	TRBJ2-5	TRBV5-5	TGTGCCAGCAGCTTGGCCACTAGCGGAGAGACCCAGTACTTC	CASSLATSGETQYF
-	TRBD2	TRBJ2-5	TRBV9	TGTGCCAGCACCAAGCGGGAGGGCCGGGAGACCCAGTACTTC	CASTKREGRETQYF
-	-	TRBJ2-7	TRBV9	TGTGCCAGCAGCGTAGCTTCCGGACACCTCTACGAGCAGTACTTC	CASSVASGHLYEQYF
-	-	TRBJ2-1	TRBV7-3	TGTGCCAGCAGCTTAGGTTCGGACAGCGAGCAGTTCTTC	CASSLGSDSEQFF
-	-	TRBJ2-1	TRBV2	TGTGCCAGCATCGACGGGGGAACTCACAATGAGCAGTTCTTC	CASIDGGTHNEQFF
-	TRBD2	TRBJ2-1	TRBV5-5	TGTGCCAGCAGTCTGGGGGGTCTAGCGGGAAATGAGCAGTTCTTC	CASSLGGLAGNEQFF
-	-	TRBJ1-2	TRBV18	TGTGCCAGCTCACCAATAACCACCGGAGGGGATGGCTACACCTTC	CASSPITTGGDGYTF
few	TRBD2	TRBJ2-1	TRBV5-1	TGCGCCAGCAGCGCTGGGGGGGTAGTGAGCTACAATGAGCAGTTCTTC	CASSAGGVVSYNEQFF
-	TRBD1	TRBJ1-1	TRBV9	TGTGCCAGCAGTCCGGGACAGGGGATAACTGAAGCTTTCTTT	CASSPGQGITEAFF
-	-	TRBJ2-2	TRBV19	TGTGCCAGTAACCCCACCTTAGGGGGGGGCACCGGGGAGCTGTTTTTT	CASNPTLGGGTGELFF
-	TRBD1	TRBJ2-1	TRBV5-1	TGCGCCAGCAGCTTCGTCGGACAGGAATTCAATGAGCAGTTCTTC	CASSFVGQEFNEQFF
-	TRBD1	TRBJ2-1	TRBV18	TGTGCCAGCCGGAGACAGGGGGATGAGCAGTTCTTC	CASRRQGDEQFF
-	TRBD1	TRBJ2-7	TRBV23-1	TGCGCCAGCAGTCAACCGGACAGGGGTACCTACGAGCAGTACTTC	CASSQPDRGTYEQYF
-	-	TRBJ2-7	TRBV5-5	TGTGCCAGCAGCTTATCAACAGTCAACTACGAGCAGTACTTC	CASSLSTVNYEQYF
-	-	TRBJ2-7	TRBV5-1	TGCGCCAGCAGCCCCAGGGACAACGAGCAGTACTTC	CASSPRDNEQYF
-	-	TRBJ2-3	TRBV5-1	TGCGCCAGCAGCTCGTCAGTTCGCGGCGCCTCAGATACGCAGTATTTT	CASSSSVRGASDTQYF
-	TRBD1	TRBJ1-4	TRBV2	TGTGCCAGCAGGGGCGGACAGGGGAGAAATGAAAAACTGTTTTTT	CASRGGQGRNEKLFF
few	TRBD1	TRBJ2-3	TRBV2	TGTGCCAGCGGACAGGTGGCAGATACGCAGTATTTT	CASGQVADTQYF
-	-	TRBJ2-3	TRBV4-1	TGCGCCAGCAGCCCCGACGGAAGGAGAGTCGGAGGCACAGATACGCAGTATTTT	CASSPDGRRVGGTDTQYF
-	-	TRBJ2-1	TRBV4-1	TGCGCCAGCAGCCAAGAGTCTAGCCGATCCTACAATGAGCAGTTCTTC	CASSQESSRSYNEQFF
few	-	TRBJ1-1	TRBV7-9	TGTGCCAGCAGCTTTCGACAGCACAACACTGAAGCTTTCTTT	CASSFRQHNTEAFF
once	TRBD2	TRBJ2-2	TRBV27	TGTGCCAGCAGTTTAGCTATCTCACGACTAGCGGGAGTCGGAAACACCGGGGAGCTGTTTTTT	CASSLAISRLAGVGNTGELFF
-	-	TRBJ1-1	TRBV7-9	TGTGCCAGCAGAATCGGGGAGGGCACTGAAGCTTTCTTT	CASRIGEGTEAFF
once	TRBD1	TRBJ1-1	TRBV11-2	TGTGCCAGCAGCAAAGACAGGGTGCCTGAAGCTTTCTTT	CASSKDRVPEAFF
once	TRBD1	TRBJ2-2	TRBV4-3	TGCGCCAGCACCAGGACAGGGGAGGCCGGGGAGCTGTTTTTT	CASTRTGEAGELFF
-	TRBD1	TRBJ1-2	TRBV7-9	TGTGCCAGCAGCTCCGCCGGACAGGGGAGGAGGTATGGCTACACCTTC	CASSSAGQGRRYGYTF
-	-	TRBJ2-7	TRBV10-1	TGCGCCAGCAGTGAGTCAGGGTCGGGGGGCAACGAGCAGTACTTC	CASSESGSGGNEQYF
once	TRBD1	TRBJ1-4	TRBV5-1	TGCGCCAGCAGCTTGGCCGGGGGACAGGGTGAAAAACTGTTTTTT	CASSLAGGQGEKLFF